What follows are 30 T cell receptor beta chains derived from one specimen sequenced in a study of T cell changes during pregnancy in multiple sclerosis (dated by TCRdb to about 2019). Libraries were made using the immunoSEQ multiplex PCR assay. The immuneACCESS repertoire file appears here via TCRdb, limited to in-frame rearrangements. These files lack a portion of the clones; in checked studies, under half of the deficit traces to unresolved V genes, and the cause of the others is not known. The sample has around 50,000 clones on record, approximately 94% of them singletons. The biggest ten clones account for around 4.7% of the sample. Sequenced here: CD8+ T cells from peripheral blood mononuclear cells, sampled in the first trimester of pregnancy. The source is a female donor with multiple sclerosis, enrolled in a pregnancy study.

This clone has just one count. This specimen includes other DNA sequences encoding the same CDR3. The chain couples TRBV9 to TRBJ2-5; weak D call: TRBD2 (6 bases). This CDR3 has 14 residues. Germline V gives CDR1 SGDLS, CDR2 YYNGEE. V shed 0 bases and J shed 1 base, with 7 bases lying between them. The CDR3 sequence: CASSVVGGQETQYF. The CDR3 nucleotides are TGTGCCAGCAGCGTAGTGGGGGGCCAAGAGACCCAGTACTTC.

CDR3: CAIGDREQGAPNQPQHF. DNA for the CDR3: TGTGCCATCGGGGACAGGGAACAGGGGGCCCCCAATCAGCCCCAGCATTTT. The chain has TRBV10-3 and TRBJ1-5; 9 bases agree with TRBD1. V trimming: 8 bases; J trimming: 3 bases; junction bases outside the gene matches: 14. CDR1 is ENHRY, CDR2 SYGVKD, per germline. The CDR3 has 17 amino acids.

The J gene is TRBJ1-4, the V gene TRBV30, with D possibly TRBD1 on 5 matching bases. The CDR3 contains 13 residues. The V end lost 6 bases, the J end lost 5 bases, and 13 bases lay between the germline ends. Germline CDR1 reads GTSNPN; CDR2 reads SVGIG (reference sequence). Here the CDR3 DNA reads TGTGCCTGCAGGGAACAGCCCAATGAAAAACTGTTTTTT. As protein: CACREQPNEKLFF.

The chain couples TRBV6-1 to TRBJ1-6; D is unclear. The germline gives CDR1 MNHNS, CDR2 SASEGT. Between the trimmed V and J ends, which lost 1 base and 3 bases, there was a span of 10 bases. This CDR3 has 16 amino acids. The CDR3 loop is CASSEDWAYYNSPLHF. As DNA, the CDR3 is TGTGCCAGCAGTGAAGACTGGGCCTACTATAATTCACCCCTCCACTTT.

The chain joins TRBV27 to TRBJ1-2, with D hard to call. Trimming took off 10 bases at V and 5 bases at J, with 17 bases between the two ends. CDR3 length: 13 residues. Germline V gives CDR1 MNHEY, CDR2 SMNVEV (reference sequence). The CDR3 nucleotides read TGTGCCACTGGAATGGGGAGTTCATATGGCTACACCTTC. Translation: CATGMGSSYGYTF.

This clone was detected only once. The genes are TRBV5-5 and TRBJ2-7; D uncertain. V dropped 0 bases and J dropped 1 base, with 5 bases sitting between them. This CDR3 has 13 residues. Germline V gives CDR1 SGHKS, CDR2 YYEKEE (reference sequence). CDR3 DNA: TGTGCCAGCAGCTTGGCCTTGTCCTACGAGCAGTACTTC. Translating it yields CASSLALSYEQYF. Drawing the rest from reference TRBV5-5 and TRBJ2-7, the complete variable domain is DAGVTQSPTHLIKTRGQQVTLRCSPISGHKSVSWYQQVLGQGPQFIFQYYEKEERGRGNFPDRFSARQFPNYSSELNVNALLLGDSALYLCASSLALSYEQYFGPGTRLTVT.

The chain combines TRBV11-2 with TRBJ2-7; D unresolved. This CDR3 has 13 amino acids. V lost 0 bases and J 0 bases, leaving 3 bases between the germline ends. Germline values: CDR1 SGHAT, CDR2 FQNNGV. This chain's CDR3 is CASSLEASYEQYF. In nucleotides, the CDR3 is TGTGCCAGCAGCTTAGAGGCCTCCTACGAGCAGTACTTC.

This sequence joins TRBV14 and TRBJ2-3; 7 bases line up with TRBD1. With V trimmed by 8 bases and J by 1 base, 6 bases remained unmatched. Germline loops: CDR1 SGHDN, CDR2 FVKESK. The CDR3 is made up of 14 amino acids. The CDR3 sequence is CASDTGDGTDTQYF. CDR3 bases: TGTGCCAGCGACACAGGGGATGGCACAGATACGCAGTATTTT.

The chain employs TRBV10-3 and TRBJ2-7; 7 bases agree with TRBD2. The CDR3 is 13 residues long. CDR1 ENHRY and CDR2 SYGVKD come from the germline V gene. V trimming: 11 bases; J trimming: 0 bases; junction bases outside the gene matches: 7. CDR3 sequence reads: CAFRGESSYEQYF. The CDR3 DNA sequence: TGTGCCTTCCGGGGGGAGAGCTCCTACGAGCAGTACTTC.

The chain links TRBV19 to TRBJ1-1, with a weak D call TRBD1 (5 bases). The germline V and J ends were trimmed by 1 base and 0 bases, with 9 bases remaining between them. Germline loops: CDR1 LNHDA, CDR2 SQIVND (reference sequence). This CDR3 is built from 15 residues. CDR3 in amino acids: CASSIGGAMNTEAFF. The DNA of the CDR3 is TGTGCCAGTAGTATAGGCGGGGCAATGAACACTGAAGCTTTCTTT.

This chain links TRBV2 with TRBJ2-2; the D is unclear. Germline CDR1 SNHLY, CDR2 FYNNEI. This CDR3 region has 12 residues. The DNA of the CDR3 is TGTGTGGCGCGGCTTAACACCGGGGAGCTGTTTTTT. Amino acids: CVARLNTGELFF.

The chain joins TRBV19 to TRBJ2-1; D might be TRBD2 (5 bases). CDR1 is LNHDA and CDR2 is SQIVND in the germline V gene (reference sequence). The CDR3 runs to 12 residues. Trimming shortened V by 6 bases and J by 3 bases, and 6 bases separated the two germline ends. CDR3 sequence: CASREDYNEQFF. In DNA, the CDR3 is TGTGCCAGTAGGGAGGACTACAATGAGCAGTTCTTC.

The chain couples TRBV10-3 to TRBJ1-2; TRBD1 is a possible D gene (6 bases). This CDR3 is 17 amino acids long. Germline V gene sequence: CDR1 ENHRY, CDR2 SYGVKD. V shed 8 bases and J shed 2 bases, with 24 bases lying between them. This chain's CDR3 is CAIRDTRPILRNYGYTF. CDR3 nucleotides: TGTGCCATCCGGGACACTAGACCAATCTTGAGAAACTATGGCTACACCTTC.

In DNA, the CDR3 is TGCGCCAGCAGTCAATCCGGGACAGAGACCTACGAGCAGTACTTC. Its translation: CASSQSGTETYEQYF. The V gene is TRBV23-1, the J gene TRBJ2-7; 7 bases agree with TRBD1. TRBV23-1 is an ORF; its function is uncertain. The junction had 4 bases not matched to a gene; V was cut back by 0 bases and J by 2 bases. This CDR3 comprises 15 residues.

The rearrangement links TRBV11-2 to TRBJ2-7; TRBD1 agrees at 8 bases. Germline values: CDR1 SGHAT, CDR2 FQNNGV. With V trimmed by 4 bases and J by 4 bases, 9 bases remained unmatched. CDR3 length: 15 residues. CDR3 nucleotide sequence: TGTGCCAGCAGCTCCCGGGACAGGAGTGAGTACGAGCAGTACTTC. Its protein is CASSSRDRSEYEQYF.

CDR3 amino acids: CASKESSYNEQFF. CDR3 DNA: TGTGCCAGCAAGGAGAGCTCCTACAATGAGCAGTTCTTC. This rearrangement joins TRBV13 to TRBJ2-1; D unclear. CDR1 PRHDT and CDR2 FYEKMQ come from the germline V gene (reference sequence). The CDR3 is 13 residues long. V lost 7 bases and J lost 0, with 7 bases in between. Full variable domain (remainder filled in from reference TRBV13 and TRBJ2-1): AAGVIQSPRHLIKEKRETATLKCYPIPRHDTVYWYQQGPGQDPQFLISFYEKMQSDKGSIPDRFSAQQFSDYHSELNMSSLELGDSALYFCASKESSYNEQFFGPGTRLTVL.

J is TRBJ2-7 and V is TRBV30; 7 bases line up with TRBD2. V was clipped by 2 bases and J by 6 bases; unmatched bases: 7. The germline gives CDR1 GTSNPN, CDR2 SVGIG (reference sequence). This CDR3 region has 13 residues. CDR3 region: CAWSHWEGAEQYF. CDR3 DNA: TGTGCCTGGAGTCACTGGGAGGGTGCCGAGCAGTACTTC.

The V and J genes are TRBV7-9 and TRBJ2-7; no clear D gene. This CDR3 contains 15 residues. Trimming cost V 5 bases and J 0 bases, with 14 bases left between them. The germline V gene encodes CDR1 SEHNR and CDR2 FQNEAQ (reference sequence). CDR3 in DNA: TGTGCCAGCAGCCCCCGCGTAAGCCACTCCTACGAGCAGTACTTC. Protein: CASSPRVSHSYEQYF.

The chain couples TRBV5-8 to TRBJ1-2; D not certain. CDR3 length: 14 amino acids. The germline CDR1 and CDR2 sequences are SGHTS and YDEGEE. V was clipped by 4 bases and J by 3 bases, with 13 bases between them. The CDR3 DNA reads TGTGCCAGCAGCACGGTCCGGGAAGACTATGGCTACACCTTC. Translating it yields CASSTVREDYGYTF.

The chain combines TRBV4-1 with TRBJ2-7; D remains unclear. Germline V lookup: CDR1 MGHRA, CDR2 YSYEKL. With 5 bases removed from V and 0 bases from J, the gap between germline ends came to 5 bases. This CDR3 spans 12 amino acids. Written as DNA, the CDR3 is TGCGCCAGCAGCTCTAGCTCCTACGAGCAGTACTTC. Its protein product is CASSSSSYEQYF.

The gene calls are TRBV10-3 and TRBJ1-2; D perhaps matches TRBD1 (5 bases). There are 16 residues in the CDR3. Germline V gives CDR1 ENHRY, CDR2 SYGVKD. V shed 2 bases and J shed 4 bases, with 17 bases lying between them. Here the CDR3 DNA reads TGTGCCATCAGTGAGCCTCCCAACAGGCTCCCCTATGGCTACACCTTC. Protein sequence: CAISEPPNRLPYGYTF.

The CDR3 sequence is CAMEQGITEAFF. DNA of the CDR3: TGTGCCATGGAACAGGGGATCACTGAAGCTTTCTTT. This chain connects TRBV7-9 to TRBJ1-1, with 7 bases aligning to TRBD1. Trimming took 10 bases from V and 4 from J; bases not matched to a gene: 6. This CDR3 region has 12 residues. Germline CDR1 and CDR2: SEHNR and FQNEAQ (reference sequence).

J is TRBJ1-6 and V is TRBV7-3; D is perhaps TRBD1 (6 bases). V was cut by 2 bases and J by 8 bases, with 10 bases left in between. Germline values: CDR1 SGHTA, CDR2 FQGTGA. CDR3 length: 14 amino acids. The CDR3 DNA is TGTGCCAGCAGCTTAGAAGGGGGTTATTCACCCCTCCACTTT. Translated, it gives CASSLEGGYSPLHF. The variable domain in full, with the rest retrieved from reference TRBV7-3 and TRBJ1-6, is GAGVSQTPSNKVTEKGKYVELRCDPISGHTALYWYRQSLGQGPEFLIYFQGTGAADDSGLPNDRFFAVRPEGSVSTLKIQRTERGDSAVYLCASSLEGGYSPLHFGNGTRLTVT.

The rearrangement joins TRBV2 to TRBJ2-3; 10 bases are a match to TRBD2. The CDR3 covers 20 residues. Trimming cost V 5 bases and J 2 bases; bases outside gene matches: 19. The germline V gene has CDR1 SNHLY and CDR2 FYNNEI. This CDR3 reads CASSKGIRGSSGGFTDTQYF. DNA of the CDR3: TGTGCCAGCAGTAAAGGCATAAGGGGTAGTAGCGGGGGGTTCACAGATACGCAGTATTTT.

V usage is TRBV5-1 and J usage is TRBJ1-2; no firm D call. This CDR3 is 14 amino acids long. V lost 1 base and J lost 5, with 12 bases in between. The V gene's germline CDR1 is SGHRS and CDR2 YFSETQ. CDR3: CASSLNLRGYGYTF. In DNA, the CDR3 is TGCGCCAGCAGCTTGAATCTCCGAGGGTATGGCTACACCTTC.

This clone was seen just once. The CDR3 spells CASSSDRAETQYF. The CDR3 DNA reads TGTGCCAGCAGCTCGGACAGGGCAGAGACCCAGTACTTC. V is TRBV7-3 and J is TRBJ2-5, with 8 bases aligning to TRBD1. V dropped 4 bases and J dropped 4; count of bases not matched to a gene: 2. Germline CDR1 reads SGHTA; CDR2 reads FQGTGA. The CDR3 consists of 13 residues.

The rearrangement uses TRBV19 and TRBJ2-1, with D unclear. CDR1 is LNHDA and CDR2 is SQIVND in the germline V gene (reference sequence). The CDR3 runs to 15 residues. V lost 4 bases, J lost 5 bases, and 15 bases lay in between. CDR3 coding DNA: TGTGCCAGTAGTACAAACTTGGGCCTCAACAATGAGCAGTTCTTC. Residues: CASSTNLGLNNEQFF.

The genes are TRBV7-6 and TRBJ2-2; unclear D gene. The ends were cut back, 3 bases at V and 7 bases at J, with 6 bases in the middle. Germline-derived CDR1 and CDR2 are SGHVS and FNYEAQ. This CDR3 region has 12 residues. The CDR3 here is CASSLRLGELFF. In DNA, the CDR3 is TGTGCCAGCAGCTTGCGGCTCGGGGAGCTGTTTTTT.

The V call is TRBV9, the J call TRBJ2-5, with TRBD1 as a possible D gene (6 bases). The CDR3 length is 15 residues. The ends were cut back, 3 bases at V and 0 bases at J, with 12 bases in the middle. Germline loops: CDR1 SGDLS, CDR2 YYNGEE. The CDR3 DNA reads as TGTGCCAGCAGCGGAGGGGACACGTACCAAGAGACCCAGTACTTC. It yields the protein CASSGGDTYQETQYF.

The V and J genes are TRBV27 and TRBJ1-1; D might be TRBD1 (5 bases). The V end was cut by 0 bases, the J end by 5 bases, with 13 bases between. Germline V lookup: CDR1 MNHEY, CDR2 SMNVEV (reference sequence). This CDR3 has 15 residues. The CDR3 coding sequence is TGTGCCAGCAGTTTATCGGGCCAGGGAGGAACTGAAGCTTTCTTT. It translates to CASSLSGQGGTEAFF.